Below are 20 T cell receptor beta chains sequenced from a single sample in a study of T cell repertoires in cytomegalovirus infection. TCRdb reprocessed the reads via MiXCR and lists one record per CDR3 protein. The data contain roughly 990,000 distinct CDR3 sequences, less than 40% of them singletons. No cognate antigen is known for these TCRs. The sample in question was cultured CD8+ T cells from PBMCs, obtained from culture after CMV antigen stimulation. The receptors shown here come from a human donor in good health (CMV status not recorded). Some clones in this sample may be carry-over from other donors' samples.

This clonotype showed up just a few times. The DNA for the CDR3 is TGTGCCAGCAGCTCCGTCAGGGGGGCCGGGGAGCTGTTTTTT. It yields the protein CASSSVRGAGELFF. The chain links TRBV12-3 or TRBV12-4 to TRBJ2-2; a weak D match, TRBD1 (7 bases). There are 14 residues in the CDR3. Trimming took off 6 bases at V and 6 bases at J, with 14 bases between the two ends.

This clonotype was counted a few times. The rearrangement uses TRBV27 and TRBJ1-5; D unclear. This CDR3 is built from 13 residues. With 7 bases removed from V and 4 bases from J, the gap between germline ends came to 11 bases. Germline lookup yields CDR1 MNHEY and CDR2 SMNVEV (reference sequence). CDR3 sequence (DNA): TGTGCCAGCAAAGCAATGGGGAATCAGCCCCAGCATTTT. This sequence encodes CASKAMGNQPQHF.

This clonotype appeared a single time. The chain combines TRBV20-1 with TRBJ2-7; no definite D call. V was cut by 0 bases and J by 0 bases, with 6 bases left in between. Germline V gene data show CDR1 as DFQATT and CDR2 as SNEGSKA (reference sequence). CDR3 length: 13 residues. The CDR3 sequence: CSAREDISYEQYF. The CDR3 DNA reads as TGCAGTGCTAGAGAAGACATCTCCTACGAGCAGTACTTC.

The V call is TRBV28, the J call TRBJ1-1; D is ambiguous. CDR3 length: 16 residues. From germline, CDR1 is MDHEN and CDR2 SYDVKM. The V end was cut by 2 bases, the J end by 1 base, with 14 bases between. CDR3 sequence reads: CASSLKQEYGNTEAFF. CDR3 in DNA: TGTGCCAGCAGTTTAAAGCAGGAATATGGGAACACTGAAGCTTTCTTT.

With respect to this clonotype: The junction differs from germline at one of its ends, possibly a read error. This chain links TRBV10-1 with TRBJ2-1, with D hard to call. Germline V lookup: CDR1 WNHNN, CDR2 SYGVQD (reference sequence). This CDR3 has 14 residues. The chain's CDR3 is CTSSESSRIGRQFF. The CDR3 nucleotides are TGCACCAGCAGTGAGTCCAGCAGGATCGGTCGGCAGTTCTTC.

This clonotype appeared a few times. The CDR3 sequence is CASLTGRGAGELFF. The CDR3 region has the DNA TGTGCCAGTCTGACGGGCAGGGGGGCCGGGGAGCTGTTTTTT. J is TRBJ2-2 and V is TRBV7-6, with D possibly being TRBD1 (7 bases). Trimming removed 9 bases from V and 6 bases from J, with 17 bases in between. Germline CDR1 and CDR2: SGHVS and FNYEAQ. CDR3 length: 14 residues.

This clonotype was counted many times. The chain has TRBV7-9 and TRBJ2-7; D possibly corresponds to TRBD2 (5 bases). The CDR3 loop spans 14 amino acids. Germline V gives CDR1 SEHNR, CDR2 FQNEAQ (reference sequence). This CDR3 reads CAISEGGRTYEQYF. The CDR3 bases are TGTGCTATCAGCGAGGGTGGCAGAACCTACGAGCAGTACTTC.

This chain links TRBV15 with TRBJ1-5, with D perhaps matching TRBD1 (5 bases). Germline V gene lookup returns CDR1 LNHNV and CDR2 YYDKDF (reference sequence). V dropped 3 bases and J dropped 7 bases, with 13 bases sitting between them. The CDR3 contains 14 residues. The CDR3 nucleotides read TGTGCCACCAGCAGGCAGGGATTTGACCAGCCCCAGCATTTT. Protein product: CATSRQGFDQPQHF.

This clonotype was observed a handful of times. The chain recombines TRBV20-1 with TRBJ1-3; possible D gene TRBD1, 5 bases. The CDR3 length is 15 residues. Germline CDR1 DFQATT, CDR2 SNEGSKA (reference sequence). V lost 4 bases and J 0 bases, leaving 13 bases between the germline ends. The DNA for the CDR3 is TGCAGTGCTAAACTCGGGGCAGCCTCTGGAAACACCATATATTTT. It specifies CSAKLGAASGNTIYF.

This clonotype came up once. Since a much larger clone is just one base distant, this may be a read error. J is TRBJ2-3 and V is TRBV7-6; TRBD2 matches at 8 bases. Germline values: CDR1 SGHVS, CDR2 FNYEAQ. The CDR3 runs 14 residues. DNA of the CDR3: TGTGTCAGCAGCGGGGGTCTAGGGACAGATACGCAGTATTTT. This translates into CVSSGGLGTDTQYF.

On this clonotype itself: The CDR3 does not close with the conserved phenylalanine or tryptophan, likely indicating a read error. The chain is built from TRBV12-3 or TRBV12-4 and TRBJ2-2; 8 bases fit TRBD1. The trim removed 6 bases at V and 6 bases at J, leaving 0 bases unmatched. This CDR3 contains 12 residues. The CDR3 DNA follows: TGTGCCAGCAGGACAGGGGCCGGGGAGCTGTTTGTT. This encodes CASRTGAGELFV.

This clonotype was found a few times. This chain links TRBV7-6 with TRBJ2-5, with D perhaps TRBD1 (5 bases). This CDR3 has 15 residues. V lost 0 bases and J 3 bases, leaving 11 bases between the germline ends. The germline V gene encodes CDR1 SGHVS and CDR2 FNYEAQ. CDR3 DNA: TGTGCCAGCAGCTTAGCGCGCAGGGTTGAAGAGACCCAGTACTTC. It is translated as CASSLARRVEETQYF.

The gene calls are TRBV10-3 and TRBJ1-3; TRBD1 aligns across 8 bases. Germline CDR1 and CDR2: ENHRY and SYGVKD. After removal of 3 bases from V and 4 bases from J, the junction contained 2 bases not matched to a gene. The CDR3 loop spans 14 amino acids. This CDR3 is CAISDRGHGNTIYF. The CDR3 DNA reads as TGTGCCATCAGTGACAGGGGGCACGGAAACACCATATATTTT.

This clonotype was seen a single time. One junction end disagrees with the germline gene, perhaps due to a read error. V gene TRBV19 combines with J gene TRBJ1-5; no reliable D call. Germline lookup yields CDR1 LNHDA and CDR2 SQIVND (reference sequence). CDR3 size: 14 residues. The CDR3 reads CVSSISNSNQPQHF. The DNA of the CDR3 is TGTGTCAGTAGTATTAGTAATAGCAATCAGCCCCAGCATTTT.

This clonotype was picked up many times. V and J are TRBV6-2 or TRBV6-3 and TRBJ1-2; 7 bases line up with TRBD1. CDR3 length: 17 amino acids. Germline CDR1 reads MNHEY; CDR2 reads SVGEGT. J gave up 2 bases and V 5 bases, and 14 bases lay outside the gene matches. CDR3 residues: CASSRYRSGQANYGYTF. The CDR3 nucleotides are TGTGCCAGCAGTCGTTACCGTTCTGGACAGGCGAACTATGGCTACACCTTC.

The sample holds a few counts of this clonotype. This chain links TRBV7-9 with TRBJ2-3; unclear D gene. Germline-derived CDR1 and CDR2 are SEHNR and FQNEAQ (reference sequence). V was trimmed by 4 bases and J by 0 bases, leaving 14 bases between them. The CDR3 spans 16 residues. CDR3 sequence: CASSSPAGTSTDTQYF. In DNA, the CDR3 is TGTGCCAGCAGCTCCCCGGCAGGAACAAGCACAGATACGCAGTATTTT.

The chain combines TRBV4-3 with TRBJ1-5; D is undetermined. V lost 0 bases and J 3 bases, leaving 9 bases between the germline ends. Germline CDR1 LGHNA, CDR2 YSLEER. The CDR3 has 15 amino acids. The CDR3 coding sequence is TGCGCCAGCAGCCAAGAGAAGGCCGCCAATCAGCCCCAGCATTTT. It yields the protein CASSQEKAANQPQHF.

This clonotype was found a few times. In DNA form, the CDR3 reads TGTGCCAGCAGCCACCCACTAGCGGGGGGATTAGATACGCAGTATTTT. Protein: CASSHPLAGGLDTQYF. The rearrangement links TRBV7-6 to TRBJ2-3; TRBD2 matches at 12 bases. The V gene's germline CDR1 is SGHVS and CDR2 FNYEAQ. The V segment lost 5 bases and the J segment 5 bases; nucleotides outside the gene matches: 8. This CDR3 contains 16 residues.

Many counts were recorded for this clonotype. The chain carries TRBV7-2 and TRBJ2-7; D is uncertain. There are 11 residues in the CDR3. V gave up 1 base and J gave up 7 bases, with 5 bases separating them. CDR1 is SGHTA and CDR2 is FQGNSA in the germline V gene. CDR3 loop: CASSLETEQYV. CDR3 nucleotides: TGTGCCAGCAGCTTAGAGACAGAGCAGTACGTC.

For this clonotype: Germline and junction disagree at one end, which may indicate a read error. V is TRBV7-6 and J is TRBJ2-6; D is ambiguous. There are 15 residues in the CDR3. CDR1 and CDR2 (germline): SGHVS, FNYEAQ. The CDR3 DNA reads TGTGTCAGCAGCCCCGCGGCCACTGGGGCCAACGTCCTGACTTTC. It yields the protein CVSSPAATGANVLTF.